The rows below give T cell receptor beta chains drawn from one sample of a study of blood T cell repertoires in COVID-19. Here immunoSEQ multiplex PCR was the method, and the copy in TCRdb shows in-frame clones only, minus some. Counted here are 140,000 or so clones, approximately 84% occurring once; the ten biggest clones make up roughly 4.9%. The sequencing input was peripheral blood. All receptors derive from a human donor in a cohort sampled during active COVID-19. The CDR3 runs from the conserved cysteine through the conserved F or W. D genes are given only for firm matches. The size field is filled for only some rows; it gives once, few, many or a size class.

abundance: NA; d_gene: TRBD1; j_gene: TRBJ1-1; v_gene: TRBV10-1; CDR3nt: TGCGCCAGCAGTGTTGACAGGGGAGGAACTGAAGCTTTCTTT; CDR3aa: CASSVDRGGTEAFF
abundance: once; d_gene: TRBD1; j_gene: TRBJ1-2; v_gene: TRBV5-1; CDR3nt: TGCGCCAGCAGCGTGGGACAGGGGGCATATGGCTACACCTTC; CDR3aa: CASSVGQGAYGYTF
abundance: NA; d_gene: TRBD1; j_gene: TRBJ1-3; v_gene: TRBV7-9; CDR3nt: TGTGCCAGCAGCTTAGCGGAGGGGGCACAAAACACCATATATTTT; CDR3aa: CASSLAEGAQNTIYF
abundance: few; d_gene: TRBD1; j_gene: TRBJ2-4; v_gene: TRBV6-6; CDR3nt: TGTGCCAGCAGTTTATCCGGGACAGCATACTTC; CDR3aa: CASSLSGTAYF
abundance: few; d_gene: TRBD1; j_gene: TRBJ1-3; v_gene: TRBV4-2; CDR3nt: TGTGCCAGCAGCCAGGCCCGTACAGGGGCTGGAAACACCATATATTTT; CDR3aa: CASSQARTGAGNTIYF
abundance: NA; d_gene: TRBD1; j_gene: TRBJ1-1; v_gene: TRBV19; CDR3nt: TGTGCCAGTAGTATCGGGACAGGGTTAACAGCTTTCTTT; CDR3aa: CASSIGTGLTAFF
abundance: NA; d_gene: NA; j_gene: TRBJ2-4; v_gene: TRBV28; CDR3nt: TGTGCCAGCAGTTGGACTCCGTCCCCGGCCAAAAACATTCAGTACTTC; CDR3aa: CASSWTPSPAKNIQYF
abundance: NA; d_gene: TRBD2; j_gene: TRBJ2-1; v_gene: TRBV6-5; CDR3nt: TGTGCCACCCCGGTGGCTAGCGGGAGGCACAATGAGCAGTTCTTC; CDR3aa: CATPVASGRHNEQFF
abundance: NA; d_gene: NA; j_gene: TRBJ1-1; v_gene: TRBV15; CDR3nt: TGTGCCACCAGCAGAGATCCAAAGCGGGGGGACACTGAAGCTTTCTTT; CDR3aa: CATSRDPKRGDTEAFF
abundance: NA; d_gene: NA; j_gene: TRBJ2-5; v_gene: TRBV29-1; CDR3nt: TGCAGCACTTTAGGGGGGGCGCAAGAGACCCAGTACTTC; CDR3aa: CSTLGGAQETQYF
abundance: NA; d_gene: TRBD2; j_gene: TRBJ2-2; v_gene: TRBV11-3; CDR3nt: TGTGCCAGCAGCTTAGGAAAGGGACTAGCGGTAACCGGGGAGCTGTTTTTT; CDR3aa: CASSLGKGLAVTGELFF
abundance: once; d_gene: TRBD1; j_gene: TRBJ2-3; v_gene: TRBV28; CDR3nt: TGTGCCAGCAGTCCCGACCGGGACAGGGAGGCAGATACGCAGTATTTT; CDR3aa: CASSPDRDREADTQYF
abundance: NA; d_gene: TRBD2; j_gene: TRBJ2-5; v_gene: TRBV6-5; CDR3nt: TGTGCCAGCACCGGACTAGCGGGAGTGGAGACCCAGTACTTC; CDR3aa: CASTGLAGVETQYF
abundance: few; d_gene: TRBD1; j_gene: TRBJ1-2; v_gene: TRBV5-4; CDR3nt: TGTGCCAGCAGCTCCCCGTTAGACAGGGGAGAGAGCTATGGCTACACCTTC; CDR3aa: CASSSPLDRGESYGYTF
abundance: once; d_gene: TRBD1; j_gene: TRBJ1-1; v_gene: TRBV10-3; CDR3nt: TGTGCCATCAGTGAAGGGACAGGGCGGAACACTGAAGCTTTCTTT; CDR3aa: CAISEGTGRNTEAFF
abundance: many; d_gene: TRBD2; j_gene: TRBJ2-5; v_gene: TRBV7-9; CDR3nt: TGTGCCAGCTTCCTTACGGGGGGCCAAGAGACCCAGTACTTC; CDR3aa: CASFLTGGQETQYF
abundance: NA; d_gene: TRBD1; j_gene: TRBJ2-5; v_gene: TRBV10-3; CDR3nt: TGTGCCATCGGGGACAGGGGGGAGACCCAGTACTTC; CDR3aa: CAIGDRGETQYF
abundance: NA; d_gene: TRBD2; j_gene: TRBJ2-5; v_gene: TRBV5-1; CDR3nt: TGCGCCAGCAGCTTGGTCCCGGGGGGGGAAGAGACCCAGTACTTC; CDR3aa: CASSLVPGGEETQYF
abundance: NA; d_gene: NA; j_gene: TRBJ1-5; v_gene: TRBV27; CDR3nt: TGTGCCAGCAGCATTGGGGCAAGGCGGGGGGCCCAGCATTTT; CDR3aa: CASSIGARRGAQHF
abundance: NA; d_gene: TRBD1; j_gene: TRBJ2-5; v_gene: TRBV6-6; CDR3nt: TGTGCCAGCAGTTGGGGACAGGGCGTACAAGAGACCCAGTACTTC; CDR3aa: CASSWGQGVQETQYF
abundance: once; d_gene: TRBD2; j_gene: TRBJ2-3; v_gene: TRBV20-1; CDR3nt: TGCAGTGCTAGTCTAGCGGGGGGTTATACGCAGTATTTT; CDR3aa: CSASLAGGYTQYF
abundance: NA; d_gene: NA; j_gene: TRBJ2-1; v_gene: TRBV5-1; CDR3nt: TGCGCCAGCAGCCTAGTGAGGGCCGAATTCAATGAGCAGTTCTTC; CDR3aa: CASSLVRAEFNEQFF
abundance: NA; d_gene: NA; j_gene: TRBJ1-2; v_gene: TRBV19; CDR3nt: TGTGCCAGTAGTATAGACCCAAATGAGGGATGGGGCTACACCTTC; CDR3aa: CASSIDPNEGWGYTF
abundance: NA; d_gene: TRBD1; j_gene: TRBJ1-3; v_gene: TRBV9; CDR3nt: TGTGCCAGCAGCGTAGAGCCAGGGGGCGAATACACCATATATTTT; CDR3aa: CASSVEPGGEYTIYF
abundance: NA; d_gene: TRBD1; j_gene: TRBJ2-1; v_gene: TRBV12-3/TRBV12-4; CDR3nt: TGTGCCAGTGGGACAGGGTTGGCCAATGAGCAGTTCTTC; CDR3aa: CASGTGLANEQFF
abundance: NA; d_gene: TRBD2; j_gene: TRBJ2-5; v_gene: TRBV7-8; CDR3nt: TGTGCCAGCAGCTCTCTCGGCGGGGGGGTCGTGGAGACCCAGTACTTC; CDR3aa: CASSSLGGGVVETQYF
abundance: NA; d_gene: NA; j_gene: TRBJ2-1; v_gene: TRBV4-1; CDR3nt: TGCGCCAGCAGCCTGGCGGGGAGCTCCTACAATGAGCAGTTCTTC; CDR3aa: CASSLAGSSYNEQFF
abundance: NA; d_gene: NA; j_gene: TRBJ2-2; v_gene: TRBV6-5; CDR3nt: TGTGCCAGCAGGCCTACGAACACCGGGGAGCTGTTTTTT; CDR3aa: CASRPTNTGELFF
abundance: NA; d_gene: TRBD1; j_gene: TRBJ1-1; v_gene: TRBV2; CDR3nt: TGTGCCAGGACTACCGGGACAGGGAGTACTGAAGCTTTCTTT; CDR3aa: CARTTGTGSTEAFF
abundance: once; d_gene: TRBD2; j_gene: TRBJ2-7; v_gene: TRBV20-1; CDR3nt: TGCAGTGCAGCGGGGTGGGGAGTGCAGTACTTC; CDR3aa: CSAAGWGVQYF
abundance: NA; d_gene: NA; j_gene: TRBJ2-2; v_gene: TRBV5-1; CDR3nt: TGCGCCAGCAGCTTAACTAGCAGAGACACCGGGGAGCTGTTTTTT; CDR3aa: CASSLTSRDTGELFF
abundance: few; d_gene: NA; j_gene: TRBJ2-1; v_gene: TRBV3-1/TRBV3-2; CDR3nt: TGTGCCAGCAGCCAAGTGATGGCGGGAGAGCAGTTCTTC; CDR3aa: CASSQVMAGEQFF
abundance: NA; d_gene: NA; j_gene: TRBJ1-1; v_gene: TRBV2; CDR3nt: TGTGCCAGCAGCAGGGTTCAAAACACTGAAGCTTTCTTT; CDR3aa: CASSRVQNTEAFF
abundance: NA; d_gene: NA; j_gene: TRBJ2-7; v_gene: TRBV30; CDR3nt: TGTGCCTGGAGGAGGATGCCTAGCTCCTACGAGCAGTACTTC; CDR3aa: CAWRRMPSSYEQYF
abundance: once; d_gene: NA; j_gene: TRBJ1-6; v_gene: TRBV3-1/TRBV3-2; CDR3nt: TGTGCCAGCAGCCAAGTTTCAGGTGTCATCGATTCACCCCTCCACTTT; CDR3aa: CASSQVSGVIDSPLHF
abundance: NA; d_gene: NA; j_gene: TRBJ2-5; v_gene: TRBV28; CDR3nt: TGTGCCAGCAGTTCGGGACACTTCCAAGAGACCCAGTACTTC; CDR3aa: CASSSGHFQETQYF